This TCR beta chain was recorded in a study of blood T cells in healthy people across ages. This clonotype was counted a few times. Sample-barcoded 5' priming and a J-beta primer mix drove a second PCR of about 6 to 12 cycles. TCRdb re-called the 5' RACE reads through MiXCR, storing one row per CDR3 protein. The sample consists of about 970,000 distinct CDR3 sequences, roughly 47% of them appearing once. The CDR3 sequence is 14 residues long. Trimming took 7 bases from V and 5 from J; bases not matched to a gene: 10. The TCR originated in an older woman in good health. Specimen: blood. This rearrangement joins TRBV12-3 or TRBV12-4 to TRBJ1-1; 7 bases fit TRBD1. The CDR3 DNA follows: TGTGCCAGCAAGCCAGGGGGAGGGGGGACTGAAGCTTTCTTT. Translating gives CASKPGGGGTEAFF.